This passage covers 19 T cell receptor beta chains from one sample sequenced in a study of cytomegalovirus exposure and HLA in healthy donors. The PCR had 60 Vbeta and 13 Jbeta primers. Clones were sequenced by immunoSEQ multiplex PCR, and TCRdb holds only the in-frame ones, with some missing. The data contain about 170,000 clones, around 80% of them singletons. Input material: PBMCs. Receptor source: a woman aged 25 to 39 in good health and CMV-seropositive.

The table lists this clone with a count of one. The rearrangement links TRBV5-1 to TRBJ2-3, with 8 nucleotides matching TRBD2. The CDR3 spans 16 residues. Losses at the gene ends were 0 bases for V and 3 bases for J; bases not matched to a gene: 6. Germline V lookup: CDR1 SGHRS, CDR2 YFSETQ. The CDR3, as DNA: TGCGCCAGCAGCTTGGCGGGGGGGCCCTATACAGATACGCAGTATTTT. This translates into CASSLAGGPYTDTQYF. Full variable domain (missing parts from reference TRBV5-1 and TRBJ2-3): KAGVTQTPRYLIKTRGQQVTLSCSPISGHRSVSWYQQTPGQGLQFLFEYFSETQRNKGNFPGRFSGRQFSNSRSEMNVSTLELGDSALYLCASSLAGGPYTDTQYFGPGTRLTVL.

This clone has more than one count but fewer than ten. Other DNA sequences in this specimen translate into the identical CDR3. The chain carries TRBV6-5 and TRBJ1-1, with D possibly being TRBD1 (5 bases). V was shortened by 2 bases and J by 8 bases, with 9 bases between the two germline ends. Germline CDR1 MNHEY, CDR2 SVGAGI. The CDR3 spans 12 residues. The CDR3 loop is CASSYGGTEAFF. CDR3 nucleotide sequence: TGTGCCAGCAGTTACGGGGGGACGGAAGCTTTCTTT.

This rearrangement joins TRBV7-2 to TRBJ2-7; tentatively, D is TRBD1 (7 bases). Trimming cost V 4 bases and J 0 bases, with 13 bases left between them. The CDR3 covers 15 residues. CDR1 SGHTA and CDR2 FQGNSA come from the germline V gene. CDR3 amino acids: CASSSGGLDSYEQYF. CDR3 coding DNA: TGTGCCAGCAGCTCAGGGGGACTTGACTCCTACGAGCAGTACTTC.

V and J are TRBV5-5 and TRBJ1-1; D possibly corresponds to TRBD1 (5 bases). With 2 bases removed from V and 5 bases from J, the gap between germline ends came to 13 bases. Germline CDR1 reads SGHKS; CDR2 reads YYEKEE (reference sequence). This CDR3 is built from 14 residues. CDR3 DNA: TGTGCCAGCAGCTTCGGCAGGGTTGGGACTGAAGCTTTCTTT. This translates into CASSFGRVGTEAFF.

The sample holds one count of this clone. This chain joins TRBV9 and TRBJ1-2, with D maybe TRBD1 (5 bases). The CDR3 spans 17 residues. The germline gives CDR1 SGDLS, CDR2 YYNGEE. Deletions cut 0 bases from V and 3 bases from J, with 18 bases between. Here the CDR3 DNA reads TGTGCCAGCAGCGTAGGAGTTTCGGGGGACCGCTACTATGGCTACACCTTC. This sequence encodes CASSVGVSGDRYYGYTF.

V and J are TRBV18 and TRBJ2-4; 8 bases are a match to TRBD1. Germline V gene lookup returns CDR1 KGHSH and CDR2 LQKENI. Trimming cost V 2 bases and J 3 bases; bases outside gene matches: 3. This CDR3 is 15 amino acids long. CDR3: CASSPTGGGKNIQYF. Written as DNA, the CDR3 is TGTGCCAGCTCACCAACAGGGGGAGGCAAAAACATTCAGTACTTC.

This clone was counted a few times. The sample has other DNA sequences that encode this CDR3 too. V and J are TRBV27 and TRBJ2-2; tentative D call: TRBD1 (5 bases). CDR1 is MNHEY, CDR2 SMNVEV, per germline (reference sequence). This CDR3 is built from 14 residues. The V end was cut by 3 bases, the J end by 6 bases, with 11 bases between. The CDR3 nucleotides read TGTGCCAGCAGTTTCGGTGACAGAGCCGGGGAGCTGTTTTTT. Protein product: CASSFGDRAGELFF.

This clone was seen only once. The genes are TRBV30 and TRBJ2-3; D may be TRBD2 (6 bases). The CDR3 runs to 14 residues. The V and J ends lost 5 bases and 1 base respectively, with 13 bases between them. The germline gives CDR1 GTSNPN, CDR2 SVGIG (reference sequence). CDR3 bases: TGTGCCTGGGGTAGGGACTCGCGCACAGATACGCAGTATTTT. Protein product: CAWGRDSRTDTQYF.

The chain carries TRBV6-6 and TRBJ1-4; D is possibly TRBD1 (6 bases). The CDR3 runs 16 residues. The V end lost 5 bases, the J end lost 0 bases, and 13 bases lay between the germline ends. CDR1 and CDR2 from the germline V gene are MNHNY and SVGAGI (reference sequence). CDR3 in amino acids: CASSGGRQATNEKLFF. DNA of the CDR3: TGTGCCAGCAGTGGGGGAAGACAGGCAACTAATGAAAAACTGTTTTTT.

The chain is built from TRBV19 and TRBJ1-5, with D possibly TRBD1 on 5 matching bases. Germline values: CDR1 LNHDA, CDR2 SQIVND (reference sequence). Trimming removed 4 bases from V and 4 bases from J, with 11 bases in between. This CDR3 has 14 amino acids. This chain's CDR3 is CASSSGGGNQPQHF. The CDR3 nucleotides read TGTGCCAGTAGTAGTGGCGGGGGAAATCAGCCCCAGCATTTT.

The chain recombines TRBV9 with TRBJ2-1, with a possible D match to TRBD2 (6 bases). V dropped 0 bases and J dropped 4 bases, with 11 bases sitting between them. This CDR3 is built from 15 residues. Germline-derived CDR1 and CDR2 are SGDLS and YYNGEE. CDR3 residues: CASSVAGALYNEQFF. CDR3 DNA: TGTGCCAGCAGCGTAGCGGGAGCGTTATACAATGAGCAGTTCTTC.

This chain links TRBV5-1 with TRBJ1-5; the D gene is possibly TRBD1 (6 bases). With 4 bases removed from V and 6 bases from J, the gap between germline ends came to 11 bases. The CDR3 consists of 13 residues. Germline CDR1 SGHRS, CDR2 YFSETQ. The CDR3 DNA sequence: TGCGCCAGCAGCACGGACAGTGGTCAGCCCCAGCATTTT. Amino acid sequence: CASSTDSGQPQHF.

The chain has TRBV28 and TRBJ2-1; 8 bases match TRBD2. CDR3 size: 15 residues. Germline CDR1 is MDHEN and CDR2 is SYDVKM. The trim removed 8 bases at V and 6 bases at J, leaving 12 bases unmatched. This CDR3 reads CASRYSGLAGNEQFF. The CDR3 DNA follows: TGTGCCAGCCGTTATAGTGGACTAGCAGGCAATGAGCAGTTCTTC.

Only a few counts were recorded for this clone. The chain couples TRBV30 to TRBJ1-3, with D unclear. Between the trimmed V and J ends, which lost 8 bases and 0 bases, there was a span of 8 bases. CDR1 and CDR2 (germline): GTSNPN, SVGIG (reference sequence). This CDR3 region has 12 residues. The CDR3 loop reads CATVLSGNTIYF. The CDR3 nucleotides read TGTGCCACGGTTCTCTCTGGAAACACCATATATTTT. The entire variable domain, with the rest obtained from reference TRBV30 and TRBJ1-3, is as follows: SQTIHQWPATLVQPVGSPLSLECTVEGTSNPNLYWYRQAAGRGLQLLFYSVGIGQISSEVPQNLSASRPQDRQFILSSKKLLLSDSGFYLCATVLSGNTIYFGEGSWLTVV.

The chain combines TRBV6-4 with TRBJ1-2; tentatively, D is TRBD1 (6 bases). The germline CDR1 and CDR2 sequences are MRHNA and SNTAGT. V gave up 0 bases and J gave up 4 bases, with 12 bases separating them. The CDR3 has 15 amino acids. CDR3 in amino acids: CASSDSAGAGYGYTF. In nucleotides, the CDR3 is TGTGCCAGCAGTGACTCGGCGGGGGCAGGCTATGGCTACACCTTC.

Here the CDR3 DNA reads TGTGCCAGCAGTGTTACAGGGGTTAGCACAGATACGCAGTATTTT. Residues: CASSVTGVSTDTQYF. This sequence joins TRBV2 and TRBJ2-3, with 7 positions matching TRBD1. The CDR3 runs 15 residues. Losses at the gene ends were 4 bases for V and 0 bases for J; bases not matched to a gene: 4. Germline CDR1 SNHLY, CDR2 FYNNEI.

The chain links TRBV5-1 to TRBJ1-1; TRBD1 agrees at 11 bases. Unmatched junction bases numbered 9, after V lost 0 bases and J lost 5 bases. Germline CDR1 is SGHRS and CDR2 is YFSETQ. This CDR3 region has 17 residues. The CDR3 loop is CASSLGSIGTGGTEAFF. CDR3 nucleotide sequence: TGCGCCAGCAGCTTGGGGTCAATCGGGACAGGGGGGACTGAAGCTTTCTTT. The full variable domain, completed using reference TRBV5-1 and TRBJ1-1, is KAGVTQTPRYLIKTRGQQVTLSCSPISGHRSVSWYQQTPGQGLQFLFEYFSETQRNKGNFPGRFSGRQFSNSRSEMNVSTLELGDSALYLCASSLGSIGTGGTEAFFGQGTRLTVV.

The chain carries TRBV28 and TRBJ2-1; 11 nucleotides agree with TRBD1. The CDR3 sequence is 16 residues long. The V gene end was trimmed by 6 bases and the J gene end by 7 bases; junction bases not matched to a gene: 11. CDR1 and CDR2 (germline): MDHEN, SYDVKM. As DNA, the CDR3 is TGTGCCAGCAGACCGCCGGCCGGGACAGGGGGGAATGAGCAGTTCTTC. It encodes CASRPPAGTGGNEQFF.

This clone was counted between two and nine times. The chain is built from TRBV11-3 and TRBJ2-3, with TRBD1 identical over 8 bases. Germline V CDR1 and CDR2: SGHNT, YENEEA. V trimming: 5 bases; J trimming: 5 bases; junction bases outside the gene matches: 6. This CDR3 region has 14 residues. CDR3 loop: CASSGTGLGDTQYF. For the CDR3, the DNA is TGTGCCAGCAGCGGGACAGGTCTGGGAGATACGCAGTATTTT.